This T cell receptor (beta chain) was recovered during a study of a mutant IDH1 vaccine in newly diagnosed glioma. Time point described: week 47, end of study. Every vaccine dose comprised 300 ug of mutant IDH1 20-mer peptide plus topical imiquimod. Assay: immunoSEQ multiplex PCR; the TCRdb copy retains only in-frame clones and omits some. The sample lists 45,000 to 55,000 clones, around 84% seen once, with about 4.5% in the top ten. The length of the CDR3 is 15 residues. The V end lost 5 bases, the J end lost 0 bases, and 11 bases lay between the germline ends. CDR1 and CDR2 (germline): SEHNR, FQNEAQ (reference sequence). Notes on this clone: The target antigen is unknown.

This sequence joins TRBV7-9 and TRBJ1-5; D gene unclear. This TCR came from a woman in her 30s with glioma. Some clones in this sample may be carry-over from other donors' samples. This specimen was PBMCs, taken from a glioma patient whose treatment included an IDH1 peptide vaccine. This CDR3 reads CASSPGDSSNQPQHF. DNA for the CDR3: TGTGCCAGCAGCCCGGGCGATTCTAGCAATCAGCCCCAGCATTTT.